The 23 T cell receptor beta chains given below trace back to one sample, sequenced in a study of vaccination effects on CD4 cells after COVID-19. Expansion with viral peptide pools was applied to antigen-specific CD4+ T cells by the ViraFEST assay prior to sequencing. When less than 12 days of culture had elapsed, CD4+ T cells were isolated. Participants were given two doses of BNT162b2 or mRNA-1273 vaccine. Their antigen targets remain unknown. Measured with immunoSEQ multiplex PCR; TCRdb has only the in-frame clones, and not every one. The table has 20,000 to 25,000 clones, roughly four fifths seen once. Sequences were derived from CD4+ T cells from PBMCs cultured with SARS-CoV-2 spike peptides, sampled after COVID-19 vaccination. These receptors were collected from a human donor who received a COVID-19 vaccine. Some clones in this sample may be carry-over from other donors' samples.

V gene TRBV29-1 combines with J gene TRBJ1-1; 7 bases match TRBD1. J gave up 7 bases and V 4 bases, and 6 bases lay outside the gene matches. Germline loops: CDR1 SQVTM, CDR2 ANQGSEA. CDR3 size: 12 residues. This chain's CDR3 is CSVGRDSYEAFF. The DNA for the CDR3 is TGCAGCGTTGGCCGGGACAGTTATGAAGCTTTCTTT.

This clone is a singleton in its sample. In DNA form, the CDR3 reads TGCGCCAGCAGTTCTCTCATCGCCAAGGGGAACACCGGGGAGCTGTTTTTT. Translating gives CASSSLIAKGNTGELFF. The rearrangement links TRBV4-1 to TRBJ2-2; D remains ambiguous. V dropped 6 bases and J dropped 1 base, with 18 bases sitting between them. The CDR3 is 17 residues long. The germline V gene encodes CDR1 MGHRA and CDR2 YSYEKL.

The rearrangement uses TRBV24-1 and TRBJ1-1, with D uncertain. The CDR3 has 12 residues. From germline, CDR1 is KGHDR and CDR2 SFDVKD. Trimming took 7 bases from V and 1 from J, leaving 6 bases between them. The CDR3 sequence: CATRGSNTEAFF. CDR3 DNA sequence: TGTGCCACCAGAGGGTCGAACACTGAAGCTTTCTTT.

This chain links TRBV7-2 with TRBJ1-2; weak D call: TRBD1 (5 bases). This CDR3 has 14 amino acids. Germline CDR1 SGHTA, CDR2 FQGNSA. Trimming removed 4 bases from V and 7 bases from J, with 16 bases in between. The CDR3 is CASSWDRTGPGYTF. For the CDR3, the DNA is TGTGCCAGCAGCTGGGACCGGACTGGCCCTGGCTACACCTTC.

This clone appeared once. This chain uses TRBV19 with TRBJ1-4; D may be TRBD1 (6 bases). Germline V gene data show CDR1 as LNHDA and CDR2 as SQIVND (reference sequence). The V end lost 4 bases, the J end lost 0 bases, and 15 bases lay between the germline ends. This CDR3 region has 17 residues. The CDR3: CASSKQGAGATNEKLFF. CDR3 DNA sequence: TGTGCCAGTAGTAAACAGGGTGCGGGTGCAACTAATGAAAAACTGTTTTTT.

This chain connects TRBV11-2 to TRBJ2-3, with a weak D call TRBD2 (5 bases). Germline CDR1 SGHAT, CDR2 FQNNGV. The CDR3 loop spans 16 amino acids. Trimming pared 6 bases from V and 3 bases from J, leaving 19 bases between. The CDR3 loop reads CASSPNLAPATDTQYF. CDR3 nucleotide sequence: TGTGCCAGCAGTCCAAACTTAGCGCCCGCTACAGATACGCAGTATTTT.

This sequence joins TRBV2 and TRBJ2-5; 13 bases fit TRBD2. Trimming cost V 4 bases and J 3 bases; bases outside gene matches: 5. CDR1 and CDR2 from the germline V gene are SNHLY and FYNNEI. This CDR3 comprises 16 residues. As DNA, the CDR3 is TGTGCCAGCAGTGTCTTGACTAGCGGGGGGAAAGAGACCCAGTACTTC. As protein: CASSVLTSGGKETQYF.

The chain joins TRBV6-5 to TRBJ1-3, with D perhaps matching TRBD1 (5 bases). The CDR3 spans 14 residues. Per germline, CDR1 MNHEY and CDR2 SVGAGI. With 5 bases removed from V and 2 bases from J, the gap between germline ends came to 10 bases. CDR3 DNA: TGTGCCAGCAGTCGGGGGACCGCTGGAAACACCATATATTTT. It translates to CASSRGTAGNTIYF.

This chain uses TRBV5-1 with TRBJ2-1; a weak D match, TRBD1 (6 bases). This CDR3 has 16 amino acids. Germline values: CDR1 SGHRS, CDR2 YFSETQ. V was shortened by 4 bases and J by 3 bases, with 17 bases between the two germline ends. This chain's CDR3 is CASSPSSGTLYNEQFF. CDR3 DNA sequence: TGCGCCAGCAGCCCCTCCTCCGGGACACTCTACAATGAGCAGTTCTTC.

The chain joins TRBV18 to TRBJ2-3; TRBD2 matches at 9 bases. Germline values: CDR1 KGHSH, CDR2 LQKENI. The CDR3 runs to 15 residues. V lost 0 bases and J lost 7; bases outside the gene matches: 5. In DNA form, the CDR3 reads TGTGCCAGCTCACCACCTAGCGGGGGAACACATACGCAGTATTTT. This sequence encodes CASSPPSGGTHTQYF. Together with reference TRBV18 and TRBJ2-3, the CDR3 gives the full variable domain: NAGVMQNPRHLVRRRGQEARLRCSPMKGHSHVYWYRQLPEEGLKFMVYLQKENIIDESGMPKERFSAEFPKEGPSILRIQQVVRGDSAAYFCASSPPSGGTHTQYFGPGTRLTVL.

The rearrangement uses TRBV9 and TRBJ2-5; D may correspond to TRBD1 or TRBD2 (7 bases each). Germline-derived CDR1 and CDR2 are SGDLS and YYNGEE. V gave up 0 bases and J gave up 7 bases, with 19 bases separating them. The CDR3 sequence is 16 residues long. The CDR3 coding sequence is TGTGCCAGCAGCGTAGGGGAGGGGGCTCTGGGGGTGACCCAGTACTTC. Encoded protein: CASSVGEGALGVTQYF. The full variable domain, with the rest looked up from reference TRBV9 and TRBJ2-5, is DSGVTQTPKHLITATGQRVTLRCSPRSGDLSVYWYQQSLDQGLQFLIQYYNGEERAKGNILERFSAQQFPDLHSELNLSSLELGDSALYFCASSVGEGALGVTQYFGPGTRLLVL.

The CDR3 coding sequence is TGTGCCAGCACCCGATTACCAGACGAGCAGTACGTC. Amino acids: CASTRLPDEQYV. The gene calls are TRBV21-1 and TRBJ2-7; TRBD1 is the table's D call and was not checked against the DNA. TRBV21-1 is termed a pseudogene. The CDR3 spans 12 residues.

This chain links TRBV4-3 with TRBJ2-2; 12 positions match TRBD2. Germline CDR1 LGHNA, CDR2 YSLEER. The CDR3 length is 18 residues. The V and J ends lost 1 base and 5 bases, in that order; junction bases with no gene match: 8. The CDR3, as DNA: TGCGCCAGCAGCCAAGTGTCACTAGCGGGGGGTAAAACCGGGGAGCTGTTTTTT. It specifies CASSQVSLAGGKTGELFF.

The CDR3 sequence: CASSTQGWTGLGNSPLHF. In DNA, the CDR3 is TGTGCCAGCAGCACCCAGGGATGGACAGGGCTGGGTAATTCACCCCTCCACTTT. V usage is TRBV7-3 and J usage is TRBJ1-6, with 8 nucleotides matching TRBD1. The CDR3 sequence is 18 residues long. Germline V gives CDR1 SGHTA, CDR2 FQGTGA. The trim removed 5 bases at V and 6 bases at J, leaving 15 bases unmatched. Using reference TRBV7-3 and TRBJ1-6 for the parts outside the CDR3, the full variable domain is GAGVSQTPSNKVTEKGKYVELRCDPISGHTALYWYRQSLGQGPEFLIYFQGTGAADDSGLPNDRFFAVRPEGSVSTLKIQRTERGDSAVYLCASSTQGWTGLGNSPLHFGNGTRLTVT.

The chain links TRBV5-1 to TRBJ2-2, with 8 positions matching TRBD1. The CDR3 consists of 15 residues. CDR1 is SGHRS and CDR2 is YFSETQ in the germline V gene. V dropped 7 bases and J dropped 5; count of bases not matched to a gene: 10. The DNA for the CDR3 is TGCGCCAGCTGTGGACAGGGAAGCTTGACCGGGGAGCTGTTTTTT. Residues: CASCGQGSLTGELFF.

This chain uses TRBV5-1 with TRBJ1-1; D is possibly TRBD1 (5 bases). V lost 0 bases, J lost 5 bases, and 11 bases lay in between. The CDR3 has 14 amino acids. Germline CDR1 and CDR2: SGHRS and YFSETQ. CDR3 nucleotide sequence: TGCGCCAGCAGCTTGGAGGGGATGAGGACTGAAGCTTTCTTT. This gives the protein CASSLEGMRTEAFF.

The chain employs TRBV4-3 and TRBJ1-2, with D unclear. Trimming removed 1 base from V and 3 bases from J, with 15 bases in between. The CDR3 consists of 16 residues. In germline, CDR1 is LGHNA, CDR2 YSLEER. The CDR3 region has the DNA TGCGCCAGCAGCCAAGGGAGTTGGGCGGGCCACTATGGCTACACCTTC. Translating it yields CASSQGSWAGHYGYTF.

The rearrangement links TRBV6-6 to TRBJ2-7; 7 positions agree with TRBD1. From germline, CDR1 is MNHNY and CDR2 SVGAGI (reference sequence). The V and J ends lost 6 bases and 2 bases, in that order; junction bases with no gene match: 10. The CDR3 length is 15 residues. CDR3 residues: CASRKPGQLPYEQYV. CDR3 DNA sequence: TGTGCCAGCAGAAAGCCGGGACAGCTACCCTACGAGCAGTACGTC.

The V gene is TRBV18, the J gene TRBJ1-2; 8 bases fit TRBD1. This CDR3 contains 16 residues. The germline gives CDR1 KGHSH, CDR2 LQKENI. The V and J ends lost 2 bases and 2 bases, in that order; junction bases with no gene match: 7. The CDR3 sequence: CASSPSSGTGNYGYTF. CDR3 coding DNA: TGTGCCAGCTCACCAAGCTCAGGGACAGGAAACTATGGCTACACCTTC.

The genes are TRBV7-3 and TRBJ1-2, with TRBD1 matching 7 bases. Per the germline V gene, CDR1 is SGHTA and CDR2 is FQGTGA. The length of the CDR3 is 14 residues. V dropped 6 bases and J dropped 2; count of bases not matched to a gene: 6. CDR3: CASRVPGQNYGYTF. The CDR3 nucleotides are TGTGCCAGCAGGGTACCGGGACAGAACTATGGCTACACCTTC.

This chain links TRBV7-6 with TRBJ1-6; a weak D match, TRBD1 (5 bases). Germline loops: CDR1 SGHVS, CDR2 FNYEAQ. The V end was cut by 0 bases, the J end by 9 bases, with 12 bases between. The CDR3 extends over 15 amino acids. As DNA, the CDR3 is TGTGCCAGCAGCTTAGCGAGAGGGGACGGTTCACCCCTCCACTTT. Its translation is CASSLARGDGSPLHF.

The chain carries TRBV28 and TRBJ1-2; 9 bases align to TRBD1. With V trimmed by 6 bases and J by 5 bases, 13 bases remained unmatched. This CDR3 contains 16 residues. Germline V gene sequence: CDR1 MDHEN, CDR2 SYDVKM. CDR3 sequence (DNA): TGTGCCAGCAGCCTTGGGACAGGGAGCGCTTGGTATGGCTACACCTTC. This translates into CASSLGTGSAWYGYTF.

The gene calls are TRBV24-1 and TRBJ1-5; TRBD1 matches at 9 bases. The CDR3 covers 12 residues. Germline V lookup: CDR1 KGHDR, CDR2 SFDVKD. Germline trimming cut 10 bases from V and 7 bases from J; bases unmatched to any gene: 4. The CDR3 DNA reads as TGTGCCACAGGGACAGGGAGGCAGCCCCAGCATTTT. Its protein product is CATGTGRQPQHF.